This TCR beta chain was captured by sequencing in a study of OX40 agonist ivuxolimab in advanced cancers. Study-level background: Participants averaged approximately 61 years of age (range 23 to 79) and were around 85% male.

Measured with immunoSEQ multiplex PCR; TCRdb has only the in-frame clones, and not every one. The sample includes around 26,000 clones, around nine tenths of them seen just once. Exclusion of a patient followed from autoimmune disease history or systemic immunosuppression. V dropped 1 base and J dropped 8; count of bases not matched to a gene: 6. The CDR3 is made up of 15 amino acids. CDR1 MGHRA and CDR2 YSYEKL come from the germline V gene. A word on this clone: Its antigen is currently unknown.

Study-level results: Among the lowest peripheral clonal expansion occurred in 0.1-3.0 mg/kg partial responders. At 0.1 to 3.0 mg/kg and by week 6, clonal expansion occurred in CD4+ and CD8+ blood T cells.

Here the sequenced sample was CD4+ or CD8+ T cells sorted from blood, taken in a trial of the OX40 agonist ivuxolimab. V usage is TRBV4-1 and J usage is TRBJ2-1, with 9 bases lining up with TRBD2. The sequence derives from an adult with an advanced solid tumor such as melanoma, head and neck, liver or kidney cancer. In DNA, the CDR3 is TGCGCCAGCAGCCAAGTAGGCGGGGGGGCATATGAGCAGTTCTTC. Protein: CASSQVGGGAYEQFF.